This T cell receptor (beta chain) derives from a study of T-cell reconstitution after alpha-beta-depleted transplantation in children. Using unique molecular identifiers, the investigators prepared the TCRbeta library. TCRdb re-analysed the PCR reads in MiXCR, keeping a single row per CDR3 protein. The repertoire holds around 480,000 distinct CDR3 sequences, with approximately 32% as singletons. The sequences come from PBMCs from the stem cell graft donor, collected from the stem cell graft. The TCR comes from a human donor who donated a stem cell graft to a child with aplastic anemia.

CDR3 protein: CASRQAGGAREITF. The CDR3 coding sequence is TGTGCCAGCAGACAAGCAGGGGGCGCAAGGGAGATCACCTTC. The chain couples TRBV12-3 or TRBV12-4 to TRBJ1-2, with 8 bases lining up with TRBD1. V shed 6 bases and J 13 bases; nucleotides not matched to a gene: 16. The CDR3 has 14 amino acids.